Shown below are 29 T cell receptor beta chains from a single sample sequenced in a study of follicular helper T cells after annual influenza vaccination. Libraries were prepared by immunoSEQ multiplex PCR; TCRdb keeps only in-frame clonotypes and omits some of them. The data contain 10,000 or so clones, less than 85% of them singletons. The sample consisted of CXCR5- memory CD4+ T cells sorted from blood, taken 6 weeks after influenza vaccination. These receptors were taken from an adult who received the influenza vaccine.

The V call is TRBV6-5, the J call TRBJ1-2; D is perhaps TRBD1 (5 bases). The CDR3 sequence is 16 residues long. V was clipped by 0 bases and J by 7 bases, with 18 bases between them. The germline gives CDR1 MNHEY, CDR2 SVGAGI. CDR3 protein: CASSYSPGDRRGGYTF. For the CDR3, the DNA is TGTGCCAGCAGTTACTCGCCGGGGGACCGAAGGGGTGGCTACACCTTC.

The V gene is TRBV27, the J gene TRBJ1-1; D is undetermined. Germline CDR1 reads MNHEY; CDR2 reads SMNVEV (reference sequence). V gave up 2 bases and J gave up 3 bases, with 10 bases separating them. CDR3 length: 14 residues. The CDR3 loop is CASSLMLGDTEAFF. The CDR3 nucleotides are TGTGCCAGCAGTTTAATGCTCGGGGACACTGAAGCTTTCTTT.

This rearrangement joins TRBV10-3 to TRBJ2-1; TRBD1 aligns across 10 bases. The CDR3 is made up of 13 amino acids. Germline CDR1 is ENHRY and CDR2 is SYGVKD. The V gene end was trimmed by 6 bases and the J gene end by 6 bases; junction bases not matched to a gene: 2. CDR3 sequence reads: CAIRGQGSNEQFF. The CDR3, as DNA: TGTGCCATCAGGGGACAGGGGAGCAATGAGCAGTTCTTC.

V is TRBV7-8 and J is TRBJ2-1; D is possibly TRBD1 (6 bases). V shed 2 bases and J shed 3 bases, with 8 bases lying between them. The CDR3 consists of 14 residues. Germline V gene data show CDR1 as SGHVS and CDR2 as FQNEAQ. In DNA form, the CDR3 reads TGTGCCAGCAGCTTACGGGGACACTACAATGAGCAGTTCTTC. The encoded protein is CASSLRGHYNEQFF.

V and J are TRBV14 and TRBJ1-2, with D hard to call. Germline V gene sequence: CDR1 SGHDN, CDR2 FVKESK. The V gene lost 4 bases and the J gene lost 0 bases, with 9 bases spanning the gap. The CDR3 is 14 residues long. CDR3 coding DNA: TGTGCCAGCAGCCGCGGGAGAGCTAACTATGGCTACACCTTC. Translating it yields CASSRGRANYGYTF. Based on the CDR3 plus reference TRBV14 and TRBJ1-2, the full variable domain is EAGVTQFPSHSVIEKGQTVTLRCDPISGHDNLYWYRRVMGKEIKFLLHFVKESKQDESGMPNNRFLAERTGGTYSTLKVQPAELEDSGVYFCASSRGRANYGYTFGSGTRLTVV.

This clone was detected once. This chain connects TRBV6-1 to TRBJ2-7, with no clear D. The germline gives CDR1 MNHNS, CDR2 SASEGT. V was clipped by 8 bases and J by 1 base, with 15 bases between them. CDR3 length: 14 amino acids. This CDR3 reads CASRVPTTSYEQYF. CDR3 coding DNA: TGTGCCAGCCGAGTACCCACCACTTCCTACGAGCAGTACTTC.

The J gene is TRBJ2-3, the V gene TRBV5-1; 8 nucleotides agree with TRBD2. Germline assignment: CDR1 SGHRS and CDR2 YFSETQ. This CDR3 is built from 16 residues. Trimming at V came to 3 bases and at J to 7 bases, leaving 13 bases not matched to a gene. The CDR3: CASSSGFSGERNTQYF. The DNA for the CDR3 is TGCGCCAGCAGCTCGGGTTTTAGCGGGGAACGTAATACGCAGTATTTT.

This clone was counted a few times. In DNA, the CDR3 is TGTGCCAGTAGTAGGGACAGGGACCGGCGGGAGCAGTACTTC. Amino acid sequence: CASSRDRDRREQYF. The chain links TRBV19 to TRBJ2-7; TRBD1 agrees at 9 bases. Germline V gene data show CDR1 as LNHDA and CDR2 as SQIVND (reference sequence). The J segment lost 7 bases and the V segment lost 4 bases, leaving 8 bases of the junction unmatched. CDR3 size: 14 residues.

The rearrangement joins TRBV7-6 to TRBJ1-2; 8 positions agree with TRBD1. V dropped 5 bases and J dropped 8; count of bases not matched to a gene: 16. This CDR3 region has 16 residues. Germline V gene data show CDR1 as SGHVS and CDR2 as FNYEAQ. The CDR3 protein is CASSQNPADRDRGYTF. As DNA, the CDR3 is TGTGCCAGCAGCCAAAACCCGGCGGACAGGGATAGGGGCTACACCTTC. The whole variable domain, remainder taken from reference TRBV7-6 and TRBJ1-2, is GAGVSQSPRYKVTKRGQDVALRCDPISGHVSLYWYRQALGQGPEFLTYFNYEAQQDKSGLPNDRFSAERPEGSISTLTIQRTEQRDSAMYRCASSQNPADRDRGYTFGSGTRLTVV.

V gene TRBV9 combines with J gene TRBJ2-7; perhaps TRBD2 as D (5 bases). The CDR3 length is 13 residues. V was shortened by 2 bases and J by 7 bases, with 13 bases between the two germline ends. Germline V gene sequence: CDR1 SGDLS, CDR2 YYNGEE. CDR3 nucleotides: TGTGCCAGCAGCGTGTGGGCAGGAGGTGAGCAGTACTTC. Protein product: CASSVWAGGEQYF.

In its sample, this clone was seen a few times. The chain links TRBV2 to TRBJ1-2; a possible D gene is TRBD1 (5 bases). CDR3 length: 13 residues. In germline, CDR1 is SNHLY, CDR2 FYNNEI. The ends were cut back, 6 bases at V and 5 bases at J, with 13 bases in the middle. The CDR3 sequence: CASSRDGPYGYTF. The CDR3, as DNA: TGTGCCAGCAGCCGGGACGGCCCTTATGGCTACACCTTC.

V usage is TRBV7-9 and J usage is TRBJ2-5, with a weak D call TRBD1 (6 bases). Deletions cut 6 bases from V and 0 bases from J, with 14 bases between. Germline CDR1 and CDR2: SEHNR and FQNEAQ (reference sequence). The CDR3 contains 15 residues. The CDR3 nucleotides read TGTGCCAGCAGTTCCAGGGGCTCGTACCAAGAGACCCAGTACTTC. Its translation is CASSSRGSYQETQYF.

The CDR3 region is CASTGRKTEAFF. The CDR3 DNA sequence: TGTGCCAGCACAGGGAGGAAAACTGAAGCTTTCTTT. V and J are TRBV6-5 and TRBJ1-1; tentative D call: TRBD1 (5 bases). Germline V gene lookup returns CDR1 MNHEY and CDR2 SVGAGI. The V and J ends lost 7 bases and 5 bases respectively, with 11 bases between them. This CDR3 contains 12 residues.

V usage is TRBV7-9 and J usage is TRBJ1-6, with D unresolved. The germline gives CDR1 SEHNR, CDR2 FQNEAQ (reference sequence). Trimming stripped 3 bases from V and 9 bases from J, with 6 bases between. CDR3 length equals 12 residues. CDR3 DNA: TGTGCCAGCAGCTTGGCCAGTTCACCCCTCCACTTT. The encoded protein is CASSLASSPLHF.

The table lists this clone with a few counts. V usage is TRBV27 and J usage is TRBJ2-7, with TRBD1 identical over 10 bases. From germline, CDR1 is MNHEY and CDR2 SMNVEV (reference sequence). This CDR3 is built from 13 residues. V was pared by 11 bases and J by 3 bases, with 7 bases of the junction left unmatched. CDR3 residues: CASGTGEDYEQYF. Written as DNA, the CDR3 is TGTGCCTCTGGGACAGGGGAGGACTACGAGCAGTACTTC.

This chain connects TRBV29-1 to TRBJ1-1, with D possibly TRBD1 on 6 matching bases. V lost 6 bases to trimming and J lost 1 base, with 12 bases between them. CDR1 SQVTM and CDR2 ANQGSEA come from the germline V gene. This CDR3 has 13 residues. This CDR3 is CSVATGTNTEAFF. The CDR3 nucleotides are TGCAGCGTAGCGACAGGTACGAACACTGAAGCTTTCTTT.

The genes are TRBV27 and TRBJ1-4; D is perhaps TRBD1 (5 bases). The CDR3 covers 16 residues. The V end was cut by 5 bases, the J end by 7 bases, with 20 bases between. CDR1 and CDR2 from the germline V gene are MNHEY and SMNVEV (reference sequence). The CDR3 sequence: CASSITGAPNGEKLFF. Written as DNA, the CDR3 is TGTGCCAGCAGTATAACCGGGGCCCCTAATGGTGAAAAACTGTTTTTT.

This chain's CDR3 is CASRGGPLRETQYF. The CDR3, as DNA: TGTGCCAGCAGAGGGGGGCCCTTGAGAGAGACCCAGTACTTC. This chain links TRBV6-1 with TRBJ2-5; TRBD1 or TRBD2 may be the D gene (6 bases each). The CDR3 has 14 amino acids. V gave up 6 bases and J gave up 4 bases, with 15 bases separating them. Germline CDR1 reads MNHNS; CDR2 reads SASEGT.

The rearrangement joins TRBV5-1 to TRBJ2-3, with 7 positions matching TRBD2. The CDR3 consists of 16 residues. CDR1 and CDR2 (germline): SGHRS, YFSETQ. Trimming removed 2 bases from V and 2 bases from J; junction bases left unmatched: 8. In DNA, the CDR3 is TGCGCCAGCAGCTTTCCCCCGGGGGGACTCACAGATACGCAGTATTTT. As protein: CASSFPPGGLTDTQYF.

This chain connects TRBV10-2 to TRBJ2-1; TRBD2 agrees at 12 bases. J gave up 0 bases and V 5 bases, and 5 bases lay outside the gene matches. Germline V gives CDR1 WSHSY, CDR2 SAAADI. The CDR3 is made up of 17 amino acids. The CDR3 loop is CASSSSGGAVSYNEQFF. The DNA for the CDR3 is TGCGCCAGCAGTTCTAGCGGGGGGGCTGTCTCCTACAATGAGCAGTTCTTC.

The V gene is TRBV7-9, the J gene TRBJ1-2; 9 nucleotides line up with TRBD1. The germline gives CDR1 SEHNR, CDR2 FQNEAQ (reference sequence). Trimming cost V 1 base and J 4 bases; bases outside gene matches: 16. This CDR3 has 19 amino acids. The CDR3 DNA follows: TGTGCCAGCAGCTTAGAGAAGCCCGGTAGGACAGGGGTCCCCTATGGCTACACCTTC. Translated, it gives CASSLEKPGRTGVPYGYTF.

The CDR3 DNA reads TGTGCCAGCAGCTTAGACGAGGGGTTTTTTCAGCCCCAGCATTTT. Translation: CASSLDEGFFQPQHF. The V and J genes are TRBV7-6 and TRBJ1-5; the D gene is possibly TRBD1 (5 bases). This CDR3 is 15 amino acids long. Trimming shortened V by 1 base and J by 6 bases, and 13 bases separated the two germline ends. Germline V lookup: CDR1 SGHVS, CDR2 FNYEAQ.

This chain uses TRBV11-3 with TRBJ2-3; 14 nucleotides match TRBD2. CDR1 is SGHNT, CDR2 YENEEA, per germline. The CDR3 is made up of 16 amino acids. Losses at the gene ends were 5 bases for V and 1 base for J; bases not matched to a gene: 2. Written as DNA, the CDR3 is TGTGCCAGCAGCCCGGGACTAGCGGGGGGCACAGATACGCAGTATTTT. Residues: CASSPGLAGGTDTQYF.

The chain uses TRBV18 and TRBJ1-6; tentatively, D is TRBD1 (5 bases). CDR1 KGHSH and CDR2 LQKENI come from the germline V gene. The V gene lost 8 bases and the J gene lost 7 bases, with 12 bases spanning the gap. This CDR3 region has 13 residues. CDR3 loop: CASHGGGNSPLHF. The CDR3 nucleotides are TGTGCCAGCCACGGGGGGGGAAATTCACCCCTCCACTTT. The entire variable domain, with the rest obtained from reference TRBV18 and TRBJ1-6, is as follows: NAGVMQNPRHLVRRRGQEARLRCSPMKGHSHVYWYRQLPEEGLKFMVYLQKENIIDESGMPKERFSAEFPKEGPSILRIQQVVRGDSAAYFCASHGGGNSPLHFGNGTRLTVT.

CDR3 sequence: CASSPRTSGGALNTGELFF. The CDR3 DNA follows: TGCGCCAGCAGCCCCAGGACTAGCGGGGGGGCCCTCAACACCGGGGAGCTGTTTTTT. This chain uses TRBV5-1 with TRBJ2-2; 15 nucleotides match TRBD2. J was trimmed by 2 bases and V by 4 bases; bases with no gene match: 9. The CDR3 totals 19 residues. Per the germline V gene, CDR1 is SGHRS and CDR2 is YFSETQ.

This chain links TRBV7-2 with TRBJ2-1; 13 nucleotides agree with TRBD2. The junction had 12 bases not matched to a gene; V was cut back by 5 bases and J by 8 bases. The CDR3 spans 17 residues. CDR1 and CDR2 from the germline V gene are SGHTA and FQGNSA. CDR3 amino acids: CASSPRLAGGPGHEQFF. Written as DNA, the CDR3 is TGTGCCAGCAGCCCACGACTAGCGGGGGGTCCGGGCCATGAGCAGTTCTTC.

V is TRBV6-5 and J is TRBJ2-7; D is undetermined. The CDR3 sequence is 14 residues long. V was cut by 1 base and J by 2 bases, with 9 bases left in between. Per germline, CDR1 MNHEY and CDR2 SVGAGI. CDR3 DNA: TGTGCCAGCAGTTACTACGGGCTCACCTACGAGCAGTACTTC. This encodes CASSYYGLTYEQYF.

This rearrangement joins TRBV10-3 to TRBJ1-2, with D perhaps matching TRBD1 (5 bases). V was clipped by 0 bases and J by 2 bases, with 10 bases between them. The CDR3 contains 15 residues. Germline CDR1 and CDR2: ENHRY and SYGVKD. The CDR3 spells CAISESKDRNYGYTF. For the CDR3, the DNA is TGTGCCATCAGTGAGTCGAAAGACAGAAACTATGGCTACACCTTC.

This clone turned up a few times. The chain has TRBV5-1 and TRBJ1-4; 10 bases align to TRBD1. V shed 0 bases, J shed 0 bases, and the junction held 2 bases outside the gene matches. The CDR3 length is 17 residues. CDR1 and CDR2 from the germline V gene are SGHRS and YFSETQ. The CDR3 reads CASSLGGTGATNEKLFF. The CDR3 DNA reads TGCGCCAGCAGCTTGGGAGGGACAGGGGCAACTAATGAAAAACTGTTTTTT.